The 29 T cell receptor beta chains reported below all come from one sample, sequenced in a study of shared clonotypes between healthy human individuals. The data were produced by immunoSEQ multiplex PCR, yet TCRdb's version contains in-frame clones alone and is incomplete. The sample holds over 2 million clones, 90% to 95% seen once. Sequencing used naive CD4+ T cells sorted from blood. As to subset: CD45RA+ positively selected. These receptors all stem from a man younger than 30 in good health.

This clone has just one count. J is TRBJ2-1 and V is TRBV4-1, with D possibly matching TRBD1 (6 bases). Germline loops: CDR1 MGHRA, CDR2 YSYEKL. Trimming took off 1 base at V and 0 bases at J, with 7 bases between the two ends. This CDR3 is 15 amino acids long. The DNA of the CDR3 is TGCGCCAGCAGCCAAGGGACAGTCTCCTACAATGAGCAGTTCTTC. It specifies CASSQGTVSYNEQFF.

The chain couples TRBV30 to TRBJ1-2; D unclear. The CDR3 is 13 residues long. Deletions cut 8 bases from V and 5 bases from J, with 18 bases between. Per the germline V gene, CDR1 is GTSNPN and CDR2 is SVGIG (reference sequence). CDR3 sequence reads: CARAEGSAYGYTF. Here the CDR3 DNA reads TGTGCCCGCGCAGAGGGCTCCGCGTATGGCTACACCTTC.

This chain joins TRBV28 and TRBJ1-1; a possible D gene is TRBD1 (5 bases). Trimming pared 5 bases from V and 6 bases from J, leaving 25 bases between. In germline, CDR1 is MDHEN, CDR2 SYDVKM. The CDR3 loop spans 17 amino acids. The CDR3 is CASSPRVGSRGEAEAFF. In nucleotides, the CDR3 is TGTGCCAGCAGTCCCAGGGTTGGGTCTCGCGGGGAGGCTGAAGCTTTCTTT.

V gene TRBV27 combines with J gene TRBJ2-7; TRBD1 agrees at 7 bases. CDR3 size: 14 residues. Germline CDR1 reads MNHEY; CDR2 reads SMNVEV (reference sequence). The V and J ends lost 8 bases and 5 bases, in that order; junction bases with no gene match: 12. The CDR3 sequence: CASLGQVRTHEQYF. CDR3 DNA sequence: TGTGCCAGCCTTGGACAGGTGCGAACTCACGAGCAGTACTTC.

The V and J genes are TRBV5-6 and TRBJ1-5, with 7 nucleotides matching TRBD1. This CDR3 region has 16 residues. Trimming took 0 bases from V and 2 from J; bases not matched to a gene: 5. The germline CDR1 and CDR2 sequences are SGHDT and YYEEEE. CDR3: CASSLAGRGGNQPQHF. The CDR3 coding sequence is TGTGCCAGCAGCTTGGCGGGCAGGGGGGGCAATCAGCCCCAGCATTTT.

This rearrangement joins TRBV20-1 to TRBJ2-5, with TRBD2 matching 7 bases. Trimming at V came to 6 bases and at J to 7 bases, leaving 5 bases not matched to a gene. CDR1 and CDR2 (germline): DFQATT, SNEGSKA (reference sequence). The CDR3 runs 11 residues. For the CDR3, the DNA is TGCAGTGCCAGCGGGAAGGGGACCCAGTACTTC. As protein: CSASGKGTQYF.

The chain combines TRBV28 with TRBJ2-5, with D perhaps TRBD1 (5 bases). Deletions cut 3 bases from V and 5 bases from J, with 13 bases between. CDR1 is MDHEN, CDR2 SYDVKM, per germline. The CDR3 runs 14 residues. CDR3 nucleotides: TGTGCCAGCAGTTTGCCCAGGGTGGGGGAGACCCAGTACTTC. Protein product: CASSLPRVGETQYF.

The V gene is TRBV11-2, the J gene TRBJ2-1; D not resolved. The CDR3 runs 13 residues. Germline V gene data show CDR1 as SGHAT and CDR2 as FQNNGV. V lost 0 bases and J lost 10, with 10 bases in between. CDR3 bases: TGTGCCAGCAGCTTAGAAAATAGAGGAGAGCAGTTCTTC. Its translation is CASSLENRGEQFF.

At least ten counts were recorded for this clone. The same CDR3 can be traced to other DNA sequences in this sample. The CDR3 reads CSVRRGDYGYTF. The CDR3 nucleotides are TGCAGCGTACGAAGGGGTGACTATGGCTACACCTTC. The gene calls are TRBV29-1 and TRBJ1-2; maybe TRBD1 (5 bases). Germline V gene data show CDR1 as SQVTM and CDR2 as ANQGSEA. Deletions cut 6 bases from V and 3 bases from J, with 11 bases between. The CDR3 spans 12 residues. The variable domain in full, with the rest retrieved from reference TRBV29-1 and TRBJ1-2, is SAVISQKPSRDICQRGTSLTIQCQVDSQVTMMFWYRQQPGQSLTLIATANQGSEATYESGFVIDKFPISRPNLTFSTLTVSNMSPEDSSIYLCSVRRGDYGYTFGSGTRLTVV.

The V call is TRBV27, the J call TRBJ1-2; no firm D call. The CDR3 totals 15 residues. In germline, CDR1 is MNHEY, CDR2 SMNVEV (reference sequence). Between the trimmed V and J ends, which lost 4 bases and 0 bases, there was a span of 12 bases. This CDR3 reads CASSSTSQSNYGYTF. In nucleotides, the CDR3 is TGTGCCAGCAGTTCGACATCACAATCTAACTATGGCTACACCTTC.

The chain combines TRBV18 with TRBJ2-5; D ambiguous. V was cut by 2 bases and J by 5 bases, with 12 bases left in between. Germline V gene sequence: CDR1 KGHSH, CDR2 LQKENI. This CDR3 has 14 residues. In DNA, the CDR3 is TGTGCCAGCTCACCAAACCCGTTGAAGGAGACCCAGTACTTC. Translating gives CASSPNPLKETQYF.

V is TRBV27 and J is TRBJ1-2; D is uncertain. V lost 7 bases to trimming and J lost 1 base, with 13 bases between them. From germline, CDR1 is MNHEY and CDR2 SMNVEV (reference sequence). CDR3 size: 14 residues. CDR3 in amino acids: CASTPGGSNYGYTF. The CDR3 DNA is TGTGCCAGCACCCCGGGAGGCAGTAACTATGGCTACACCTTC.

V usage is TRBV2 and J usage is TRBJ2-2; 10 bases map to TRBD2. The CDR3 loop spans 17 amino acids. Germline V gene lookup returns CDR1 SNHLY and CDR2 FYNNEI. With 6 bases clipped from V and 5 bases from J, the junction kept 12 bases outside the gene matches. This chain's CDR3 is CASSDSGTSVGTGELFF. Written as DNA, the CDR3 is TGTGCCAGCAGCGACTCCGGGACTAGCGTAGGGACCGGGGAGCTGTTTTTT.

About this clone: In the same sample, other DNA sequences code for this CDR3. This chain connects TRBV27 to TRBJ1-5, with D perhaps matching TRBD1 (5 bases). Germline CDR1 MNHEY, CDR2 SMNVEV (reference sequence). The CDR3 spans 14 residues. Trimming took off 2 bases at V and 6 bases at J, with 11 bases between the two ends. In nucleotides, the CDR3 is TGTGCCAGCAGTTTACAGGGTACGGGTCAGCCCCAGCATTTT. Its protein is CASSLQGTGQPQHF.

The rearrangement links TRBV13 to TRBJ2-3, with TRBD2 identical over 10 bases. The junction had 6 bases not matched to a gene; V was cut back by 4 bases and J by 5 bases. The CDR3 extends over 15 amino acids. The germline V gene has CDR1 PRHDT and CDR2 FYEKMQ (reference sequence). In DNA form, the CDR3 reads TGTGCCAGCAGCTGGGGGACTAGCGAAGGAGATACGCAGTATTTT. Amino acids: CASSWGTSEGDTQYF.

The chain couples TRBV6-1 to TRBJ2-7, with D possibly matching TRBD2 (6 bases). The CDR3 consists of 16 residues. CDR1 and CDR2 from the germline V gene are MNHNS and SASEGT. The V and J ends lost 1 base and 0 bases respectively, with 13 bases between them. The CDR3 loop is CASSEVGGTLSYEQYF. CDR3 DNA: TGTGCCAGCAGTGAAGTCGGAGGGACCCTCTCCTACGAGCAGTACTTC.

V is TRBV5-1 and J is TRBJ2-5; D gene ambiguous. V was shortened by 3 bases and J by 5 bases, with 14 bases between the two germline ends. Germline-derived CDR1 and CDR2 are SGHRS and YFSETQ. The CDR3 extends over 14 amino acids. CDR3 bases: TGCGCCAGCAGCTCCCCCGGTGGCCCCGAGACCCAGTACTTC. It codes for CASSSPGGPETQYF.

This chain links TRBV30 with TRBJ1-2; D is undetermined. From germline, CDR1 is GTSNPN and CDR2 SVGIG (reference sequence). The CDR3 sequence is 13 residues long. V shed 0 bases and J shed 2 bases, with 7 bases lying between them. CDR3 nucleotide sequence: TGTGCCTGGAGTGTACCGGTGAACTATGGCTACACCTTC. Its translation: CAWSVPVNYGYTF.

The chain is built from TRBV7-2 and TRBJ1-2; D is unclear. The CDR3 consists of 13 residues. Germline V gene sequence: CDR1 SGHTA, CDR2 FQGNSA. Trimming removed 4 bases at V and 4 bases at J, with 10 bases between. The CDR3 DNA sequence: TGTGCCAGCAGCTCGTTGGGTGCCTATGGCTACACCTTC. Translated: CASSSLGAYGYTF.

Concerning this clone itself: In the same sample, other DNA sequences code for this CDR3. This chain joins TRBV30 and TRBJ2-7; 9 nucleotides line up with TRBD1. The J segment lost 3 bases and the V segment lost 5 bases, leaving 5 bases of the junction unmatched. Germline V gene data show CDR1 as GTSNPN and CDR2 as SVGIG (reference sequence). The CDR3 is made up of 13 amino acids. CDR3 in DNA: TGTGCCTGGTCCGGGGGACAGGGCTACGAGCAGTACTTC. This codes for CAWSGGQGYEQYF. The variable domain in full, with the rest retrieved from reference TRBV30 and TRBJ2-7, is SQTIHQWPATLVQPVGSPLSLECTVEGTSNPNLYWYRQAAGRGLQLLFYSVGIGQISSEVPQNLSASRPQDRQFILSSKKLLLSDSGFYLCAWSGGQGYEQYFGPGTRLTVT.

V and J are TRBV4-1 and TRBJ2-7; 8 nucleotides match TRBD1. From germline, CDR1 is MGHRA and CDR2 YSYEKL. Germline trimming cut 3 bases from V and 6 bases from J; bases unmatched to any gene: 7. The CDR3 has 14 residues. CDR3 sequence (DNA): TGCGCCAGCAGCCACACTTTGGACAGGGTCGAGCAGTACTTC. Translation gives CASSHTLDRVEQYF.

V gene TRBV28 combines with J gene TRBJ2-7; D may be TRBD2 (6 bases). The V end lost 3 bases, the J end lost 0 bases, and 12 bases lay between the germline ends. CDR3 length: 15 amino acids. Germline-derived CDR1 and CDR2 are MDHEN and SYDVKM. The CDR3 spells CASSFGGTTSYEQYF. Here the CDR3 DNA reads TGTGCCAGCAGTTTTGGGGGGACCACCTCCTACGAGCAGTACTTC.

On this clone itself: Other DNA sequences of this sample code for an identical CDR3. The chain recombines TRBV5-4 with TRBJ1-6; TRBD1 matches at 9 bases. V shed 0 bases and J 8 bases; nucleotides not matched to a gene: 0. CDR1 is SGHNT and CDR2 is YYREEE in the germline V gene (reference sequence). There are 14 residues in the CDR3. CDR3 nucleotide sequence: TGTGCCAGCAGCTTGGGACAGGGGGATTCACCCCTCCACTTT. Translation: CASSLGQGDSPLHF.

Comments on this clone: Other nucleotide sequences in the sample specify the same CDR3. This rearrangement joins TRBV5-1 to TRBJ2-3; tentatively, D is TRBD2 (5 bases). The V gene's germline CDR1 is SGHRS and CDR2 YFSETQ. With 0 bases removed from V and 2 bases from J, the gap between germline ends came to 7 bases. The CDR3 totals 14 residues. The CDR3 sequence is CASSLGLATDTQYF. In DNA, the CDR3 is TGCGCCAGCAGCTTGGGGCTAGCCACAGATACGCAGTATTTT.

V is TRBV15 and J is TRBJ1-6; 8 nucleotides match TRBD1. Trimming cost V 2 bases and J 10 bases; bases outside gene matches: 7. The CDR3 covers 15 residues. Germline CDR1 LNHNV, CDR2 YYDKDF (reference sequence). In DNA, the CDR3 is TGTGCCACCAGCAGAAAGACAGGGGACGGGTCACCCCTCCACTTT. It translates to CATSRKTGDGSPLHF.

As for this clone: Given a much more abundant clone one base away, this may be a read error. V gene TRBV7-8 combines with J gene TRBJ1-5; D gene uncertain. The germline V and J ends were trimmed by 5 bases and 7 bases, with 9 bases remaining between them. The CDR3 length is 12 residues. Germline lookup yields CDR1 SGHVS and CDR2 FQNEAQ. The CDR3 region is CASSPVGQPQHF. Here the CDR3 DNA reads TGTGCCAGCAGCCCCGTCGGGCAGCCCCAGCATTTT.

V usage is TRBV7-2 and J usage is TRBJ2-7; 7 positions match TRBD1. CDR1 is SGHTA and CDR2 is FQGNSA in the germline V gene. The CDR3 extends over 16 amino acids. The V and J ends lost 2 bases and 3 bases, in that order; junction bases with no gene match: 10. The CDR3 protein is CASSLSTGAPNYEQYF. The CDR3 bases are TGTGCCAGCAGCTTAAGTACAGGGGCCCCTAACTACGAGCAGTACTTC. The full variable domain, in which reference TRBV7-2 and TRBJ2-7 provide the parts outside the CDR3, is GAGVSQSPSNKVTEKGKDVELRCDPISGHTALYWYRQSLGQGLEFLIYFQGNSAPDKSGLPSDRFSAERTGGSVSTLTIQRTQQEDSAVYLCASSLSTGAPNYEQYFGPGTRLTVT.

The V and J genes are TRBV18 and TRBJ2-7; 8 nucleotides line up with TRBD1. V lost 3 bases to trimming and J lost 3 bases; unmatched junction nucleotides: 4. CDR1 KGHSH and CDR2 LQKENI come from the germline V gene. CDR3 size: 14 residues. Here the CDR3 DNA reads TGTGCCAGCTCACCTTGGGACAGGAGCTACGAGCAGTACTTC. Translation: CASSPWDRSYEQYF.

Remarks on this clone: This specimen includes other DNA sequences encoding the same CDR3. The chain has TRBV30 and TRBJ2-1, with D perhaps matching TRBD2 (6 bases). CDR3 length equals 14 residues. The germline V gene has CDR1 GTSNPN and CDR2 SVGIG (reference sequence). The V gene lost 1 base and the J gene lost 0 bases, with 7 bases spanning the gap. CDR3 sequence reads: CAWSAGSSYNEQFF. The CDR3 nucleotides read TGTGCCTGGAGTGCCGGGAGCTCCTACAATGAGCAGTTCTTC.